This entry lists 2 T cell receptor beta chains sequenced from one sample in a study of T cell repertoires in cytomegalovirus infection. TCRdb re-derived calls from the reads in MiXCR, one entry per CDR3 protein. The sample carries 130,000 or so distinct CDR3 sequences, about 6.5% recorded once. The sequencing sample was made of PBMCs. The receptor source for this set is a human donor in good health (CMV status not recorded). Some clones in this sample may be carry-over from other donors' samples.

V gene TRBV27 combines with J gene TRBJ1-6, with D possibly matching TRBD1 (5 bases). The CDR3 loop spans 14 amino acids. Trimming took off 3 bases at V and 6 bases at J, with 9 bases between the two ends. Germline CDR1 and CDR2: MNHEY and SMNVEV (reference sequence). The CDR3 DNA sequence: TGTGCCAGCAGTTTTTACAGGTCTAATTCACCCCTCCACTTT. The encoded protein is CASSFYRSNSPLHF.

Only a few counts were recorded for this clonotype. V and J are TRBV28 and TRBJ1-5, with D unresolved. V lost 3 bases to trimming and J lost 1 base, with 7 bases between them. CDR1 MDHEN and CDR2 SYDVKM come from the germline V gene. The CDR3 totals 14 residues. The CDR3: CASSFGRSNQPQHF. CDR3 sequence (DNA): TGTGCCAGCAGTTTTGGTAGGAGCAATCAGCCCCAGCATTTT. The full variable domain, with the rest looked up from reference TRBV28 and TRBJ1-5, is DVKVTQSSRYLVKRTGEKVFLECVQDMDHENMFWYRQDPGLGLRLIYFSYDVKMKEKGDIPEGYSVSREKKERFSLILESASTNQTSMYLCASSFGRSNQPQHFGDGTRLSIL.